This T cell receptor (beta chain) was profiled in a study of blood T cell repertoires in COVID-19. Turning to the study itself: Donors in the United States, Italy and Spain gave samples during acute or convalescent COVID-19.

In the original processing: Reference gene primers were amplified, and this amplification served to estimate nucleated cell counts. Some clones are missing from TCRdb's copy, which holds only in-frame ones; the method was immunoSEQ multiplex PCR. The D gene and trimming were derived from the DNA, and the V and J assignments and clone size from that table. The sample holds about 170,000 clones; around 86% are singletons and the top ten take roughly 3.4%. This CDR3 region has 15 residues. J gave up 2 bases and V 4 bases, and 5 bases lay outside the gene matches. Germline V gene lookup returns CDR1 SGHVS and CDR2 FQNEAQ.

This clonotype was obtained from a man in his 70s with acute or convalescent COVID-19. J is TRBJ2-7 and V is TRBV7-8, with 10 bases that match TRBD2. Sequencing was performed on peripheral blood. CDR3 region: CASSWGTSAPYEQYF. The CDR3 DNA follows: TGTGCCAGCAGCTGGGGGACTAGCGCGCCCTACGAGCAGTACTTC.